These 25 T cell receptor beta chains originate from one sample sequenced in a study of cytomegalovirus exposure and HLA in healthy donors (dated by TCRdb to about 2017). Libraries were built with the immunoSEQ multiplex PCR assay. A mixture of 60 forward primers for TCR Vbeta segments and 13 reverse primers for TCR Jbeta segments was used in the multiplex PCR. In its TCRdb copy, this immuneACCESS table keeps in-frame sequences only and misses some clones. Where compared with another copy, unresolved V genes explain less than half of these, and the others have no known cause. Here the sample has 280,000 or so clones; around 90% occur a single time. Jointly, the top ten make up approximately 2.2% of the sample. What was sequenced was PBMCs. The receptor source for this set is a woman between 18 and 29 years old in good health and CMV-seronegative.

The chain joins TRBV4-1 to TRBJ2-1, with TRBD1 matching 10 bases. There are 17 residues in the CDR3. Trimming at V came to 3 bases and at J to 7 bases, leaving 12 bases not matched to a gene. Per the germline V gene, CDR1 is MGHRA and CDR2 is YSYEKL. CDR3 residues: CASSQRMDRGSQNEQFF. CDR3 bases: TGCGCCAGCAGCCAGCGCATGGACAGGGGGAGTCAGAATGAGCAGTTCTTC.

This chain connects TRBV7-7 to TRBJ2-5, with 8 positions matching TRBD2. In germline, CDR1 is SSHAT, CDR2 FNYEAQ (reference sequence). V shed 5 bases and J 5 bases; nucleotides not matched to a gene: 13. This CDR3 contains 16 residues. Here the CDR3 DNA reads TGTGCCAGCAGCCTAGACGGCCGGGGGGGGAAGGAGACCCAGTACTTC. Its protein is CASSLDGRGGKETQYF.

The CDR3 bases are TGCAGCGTTGTCGTACAGGGAAAGAACACTGAAGCTTTCTTT. This codes for CSVVVQGKNTEAFF. The rearrangement uses TRBV29-1 and TRBJ1-1; weak D call: TRBD1 (6 bases). CDR1 is SQVTM and CDR2 is ANQGSEA in the germline V gene. This CDR3 region has 14 residues. Trimming shortened V by 4 bases and J by 1 base, and 13 bases separated the two germline ends.

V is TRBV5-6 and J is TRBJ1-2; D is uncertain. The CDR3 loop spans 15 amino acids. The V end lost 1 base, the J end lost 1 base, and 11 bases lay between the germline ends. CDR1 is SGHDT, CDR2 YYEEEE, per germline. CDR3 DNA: TGTGCCAGCAGCTTGCTCCTAGCTGTTAACTATGGCTACACCTTC. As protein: CASSLLLAVNYGYTF.

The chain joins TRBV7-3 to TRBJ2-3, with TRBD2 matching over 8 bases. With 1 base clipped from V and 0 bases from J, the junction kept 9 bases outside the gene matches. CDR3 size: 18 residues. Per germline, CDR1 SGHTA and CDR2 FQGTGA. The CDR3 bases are TGTGCCAGCAGCTTAAACCCGGGGGCTAGCGGGAGCACAGATACGCAGTATTTT. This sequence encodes CASSLNPGASGSTDTQYF.

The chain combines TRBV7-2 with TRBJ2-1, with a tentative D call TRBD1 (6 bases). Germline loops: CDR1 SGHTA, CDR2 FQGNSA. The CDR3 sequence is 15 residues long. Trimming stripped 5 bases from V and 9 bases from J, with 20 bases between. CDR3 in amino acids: CASSLTGSNSGEQFF. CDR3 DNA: TGTGCCAGCAGCCTCACAGGGTCCAATAGTGGTGAGCAGTTCTTC.

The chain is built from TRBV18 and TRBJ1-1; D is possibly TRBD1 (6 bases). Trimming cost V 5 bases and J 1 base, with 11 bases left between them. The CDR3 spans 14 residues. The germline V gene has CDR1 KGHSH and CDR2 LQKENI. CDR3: CASSRLGQNTEAFF. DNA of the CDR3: TGTGCCAGCTCAAGACTGGGACAGAACACTGAAGCTTTCTTT.

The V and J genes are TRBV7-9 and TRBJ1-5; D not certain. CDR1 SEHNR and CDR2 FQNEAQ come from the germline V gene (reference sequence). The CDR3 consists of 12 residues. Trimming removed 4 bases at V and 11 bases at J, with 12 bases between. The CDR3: CASSSLSRAQHF. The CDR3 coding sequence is TGTGCCAGCAGCTCCCTTTCTCGAGCCCAGCATTTT.

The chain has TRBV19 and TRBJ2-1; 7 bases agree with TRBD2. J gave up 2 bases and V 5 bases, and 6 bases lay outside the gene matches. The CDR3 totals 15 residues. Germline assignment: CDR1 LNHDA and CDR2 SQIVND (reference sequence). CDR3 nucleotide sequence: TGTGCCAGTAGTGACCGGGGGGACGCCTACAATGAGCAGTTCTTC. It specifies CASSDRGDAYNEQFF.

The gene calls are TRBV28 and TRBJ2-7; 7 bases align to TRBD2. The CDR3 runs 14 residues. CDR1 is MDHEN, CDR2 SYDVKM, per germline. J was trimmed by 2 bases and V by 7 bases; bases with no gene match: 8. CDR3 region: CASNRLGGTYEQYF. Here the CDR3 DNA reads TGTGCCAGCAACCGCCTCGGGGGGACCTACGAGCAGTACTTC.

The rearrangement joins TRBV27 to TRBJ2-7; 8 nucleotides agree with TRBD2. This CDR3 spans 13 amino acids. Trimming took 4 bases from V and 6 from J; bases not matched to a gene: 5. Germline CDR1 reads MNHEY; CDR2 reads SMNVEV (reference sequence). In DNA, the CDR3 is TGTGCCAGCAGTTACGGGGCGGGGGGCGAGCAGTACTTC. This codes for CASSYGAGGEQYF.

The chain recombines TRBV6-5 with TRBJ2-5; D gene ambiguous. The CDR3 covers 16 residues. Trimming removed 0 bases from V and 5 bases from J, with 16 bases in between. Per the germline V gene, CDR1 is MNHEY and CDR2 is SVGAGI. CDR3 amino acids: CASSYSPSGEPETQYF. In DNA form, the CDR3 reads TGTGCCAGCAGTTACTCCCCATCAGGTGAACCGGAGACCCAGTACTTC.

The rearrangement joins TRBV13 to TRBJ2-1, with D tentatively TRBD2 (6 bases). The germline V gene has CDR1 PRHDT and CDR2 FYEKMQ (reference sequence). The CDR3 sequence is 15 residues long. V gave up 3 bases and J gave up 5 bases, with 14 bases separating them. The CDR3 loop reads CASSLWRGSHNEQFF. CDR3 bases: TGTGCCAGCAGCTTGTGGCGGGGCTCTCACAATGAGCAGTTCTTC. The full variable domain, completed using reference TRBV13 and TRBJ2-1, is AAGVIQSPRHLIKEKRETATLKCYPIPRHDTVYWYQQGPGQDPQFLISFYEKMQSDKGSIPDRFSAQQFSDYHSELNMSSLELGDSALYFCASSLWRGSHNEQFFGPGTRLTVL.

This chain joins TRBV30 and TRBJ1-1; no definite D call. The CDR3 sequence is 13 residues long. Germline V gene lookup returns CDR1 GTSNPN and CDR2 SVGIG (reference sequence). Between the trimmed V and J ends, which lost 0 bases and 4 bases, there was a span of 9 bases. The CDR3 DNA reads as TGTGCCTGGAGTGTACTTCGGGGCACTGAAGCTTTCTTT. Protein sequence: CAWSVLRGTEAFF.

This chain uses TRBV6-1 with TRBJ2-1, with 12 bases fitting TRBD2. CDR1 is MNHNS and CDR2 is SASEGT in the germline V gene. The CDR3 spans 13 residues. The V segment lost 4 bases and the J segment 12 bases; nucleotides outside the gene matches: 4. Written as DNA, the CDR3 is TGTGCCAGCAGTGCCGAACTAGCGGGGGGGCAGTTCTTC. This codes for CASSAELAGGQFF.

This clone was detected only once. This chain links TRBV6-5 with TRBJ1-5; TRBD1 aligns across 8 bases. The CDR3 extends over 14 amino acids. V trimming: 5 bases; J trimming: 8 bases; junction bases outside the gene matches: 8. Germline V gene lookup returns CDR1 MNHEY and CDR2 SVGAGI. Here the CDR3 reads CASSQQGGWEPQHF. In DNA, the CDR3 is TGTGCCAGCAGTCAACAGGGGGGGTGGGAGCCCCAGCATTTT.

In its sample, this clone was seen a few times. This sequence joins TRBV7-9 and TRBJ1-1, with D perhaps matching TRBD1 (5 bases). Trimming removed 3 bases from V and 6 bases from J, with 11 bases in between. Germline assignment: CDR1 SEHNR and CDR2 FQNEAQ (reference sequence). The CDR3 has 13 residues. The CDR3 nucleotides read TGTGCCAGCAGCTTCGGGGGAGGGGCTGAAGCTTTCTTT. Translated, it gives CASSFGGGAEAFF.

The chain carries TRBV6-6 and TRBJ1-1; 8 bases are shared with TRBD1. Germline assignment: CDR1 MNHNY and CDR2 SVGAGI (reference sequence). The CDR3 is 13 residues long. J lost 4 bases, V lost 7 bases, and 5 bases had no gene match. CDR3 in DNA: TGTGCCAGCAACCAGGGGGCCAGCACTGAAGCTTTCTTT. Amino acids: CASNQGASTEAFF.

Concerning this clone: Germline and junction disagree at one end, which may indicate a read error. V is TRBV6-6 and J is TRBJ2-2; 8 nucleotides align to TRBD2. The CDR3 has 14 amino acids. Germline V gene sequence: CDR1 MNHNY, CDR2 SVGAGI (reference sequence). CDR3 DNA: TGTGCCAGCAGTCAAGACGGGGTAAAGCGGGAGCTGGTTTTT. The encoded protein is CASSQDGVKRELVF.

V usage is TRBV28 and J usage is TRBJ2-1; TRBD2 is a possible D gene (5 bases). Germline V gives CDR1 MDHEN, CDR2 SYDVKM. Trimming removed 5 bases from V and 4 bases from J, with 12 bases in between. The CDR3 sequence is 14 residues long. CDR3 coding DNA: TGTGCCAGCAGTCAAATCGAGGGATACAATGAGCAGTTCTTC. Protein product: CASSQIEGYNEQFF.

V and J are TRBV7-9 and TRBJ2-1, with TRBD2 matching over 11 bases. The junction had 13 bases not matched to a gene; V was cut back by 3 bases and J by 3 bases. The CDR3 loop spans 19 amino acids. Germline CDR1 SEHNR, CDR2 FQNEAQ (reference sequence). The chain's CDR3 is CASSFIRTEGLADYNEQFF. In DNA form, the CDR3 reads TGTGCCAGCAGCTTCATCAGGACGGAGGGACTAGCGGACTACAATGAGCAGTTCTTC.

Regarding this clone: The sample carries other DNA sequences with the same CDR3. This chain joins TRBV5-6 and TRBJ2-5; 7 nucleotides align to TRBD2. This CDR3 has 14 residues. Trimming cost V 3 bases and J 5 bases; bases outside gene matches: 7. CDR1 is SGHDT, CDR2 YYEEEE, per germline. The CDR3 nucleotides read TGTGCCAGCAGCTATCCTAGCGGCCAGGAGACCCAGTACTTC. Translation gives CASSYPSGQETQYF.

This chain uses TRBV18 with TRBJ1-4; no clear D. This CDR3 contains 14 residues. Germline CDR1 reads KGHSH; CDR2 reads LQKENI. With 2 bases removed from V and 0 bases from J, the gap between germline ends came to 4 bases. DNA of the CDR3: TGTGCCAGCTCACCAGACACAACTAATGAAAAACTGTTTTTT. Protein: CASSPDTTNEKLFF.

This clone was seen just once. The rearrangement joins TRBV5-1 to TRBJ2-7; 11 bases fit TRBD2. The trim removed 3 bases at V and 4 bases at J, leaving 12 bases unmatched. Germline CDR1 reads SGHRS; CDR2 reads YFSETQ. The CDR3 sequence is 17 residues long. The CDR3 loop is CASSSSLTSGGQYEQYF. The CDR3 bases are TGCGCCAGCAGCTCTAGTCTCACTAGCGGGGGTCAATACGAGCAGTACTTC.

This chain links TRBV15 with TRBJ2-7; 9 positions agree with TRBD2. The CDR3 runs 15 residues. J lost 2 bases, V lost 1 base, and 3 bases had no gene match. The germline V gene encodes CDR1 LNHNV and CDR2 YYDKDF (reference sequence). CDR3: CATSRGSGGPYEQYF. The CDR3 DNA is TGTGCCACCAGCAGAGGGAGCGGGGGGCCCTACGAGCAGTACTTC.